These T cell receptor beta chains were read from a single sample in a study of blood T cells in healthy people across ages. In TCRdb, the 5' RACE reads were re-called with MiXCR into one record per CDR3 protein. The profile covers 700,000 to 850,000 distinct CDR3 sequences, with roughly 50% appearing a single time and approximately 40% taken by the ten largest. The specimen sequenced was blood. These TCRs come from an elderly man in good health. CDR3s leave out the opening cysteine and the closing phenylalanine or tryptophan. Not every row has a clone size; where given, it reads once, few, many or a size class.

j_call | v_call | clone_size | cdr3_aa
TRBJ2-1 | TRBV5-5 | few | ASSFEGSKGNEQF
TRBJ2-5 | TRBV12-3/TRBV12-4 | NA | ASSFGGRSQETQY
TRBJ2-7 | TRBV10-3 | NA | AISTILAYEQY
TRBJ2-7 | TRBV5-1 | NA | ASSLVAGSSYEQY
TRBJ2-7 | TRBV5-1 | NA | ASSLVGDPRNEQY
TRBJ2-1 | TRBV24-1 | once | ATSDYGTSGSDEQF
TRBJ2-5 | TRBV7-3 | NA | ASSTGLAGEETQY
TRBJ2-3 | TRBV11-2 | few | ASRYRVATDTQY
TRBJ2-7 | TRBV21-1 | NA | ASSKVDREGGEQY
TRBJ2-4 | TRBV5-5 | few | ASSLMGGGDIQY
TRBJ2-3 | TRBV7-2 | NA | ASSFPGLLSTDTQY
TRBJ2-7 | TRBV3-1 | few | ASSQGSGRSYEQY
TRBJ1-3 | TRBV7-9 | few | ASSGTAPKAGNTIY
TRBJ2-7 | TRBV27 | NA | ASSPRTSTEQY
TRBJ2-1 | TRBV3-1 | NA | ASSQERLGEQF
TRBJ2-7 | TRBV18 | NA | ASSLDVGGLSYEQY
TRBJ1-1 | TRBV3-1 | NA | ASSQDIVGRGGTEAF
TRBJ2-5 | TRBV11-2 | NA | ASSLVGQGVSEQY
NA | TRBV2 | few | ASRRQGLSYEQY
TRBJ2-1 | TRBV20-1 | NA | SASLAATYNEQF
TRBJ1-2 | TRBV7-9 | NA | ASSRQAGRGNYGYT
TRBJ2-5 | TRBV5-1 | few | ASSLQSPGQGETQY
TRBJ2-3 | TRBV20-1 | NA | SARESATDTQY
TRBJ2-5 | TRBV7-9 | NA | ASSGDRGLETQY
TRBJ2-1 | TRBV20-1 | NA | SARWAGGLNEQF
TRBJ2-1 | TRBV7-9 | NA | ASIRKGHEQF
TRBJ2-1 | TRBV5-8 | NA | ASSSPGGLAVREQF
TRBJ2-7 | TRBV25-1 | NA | ASRIRTAPSYEQY
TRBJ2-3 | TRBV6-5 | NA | ASTLRGTTDTQY